Presented here are 8 T cell receptor beta chains from one specimen sequenced in a study of blood T cell repertoires in COVID-19 (dated by TCRdb to 2018 to 2020). Library generation was performed with the immunoSEQ multiplex PCR assay. TCRdb took over this immuneACCESS table, retaining in-frame rearrangements with V and J assigned. Such tables are incomplete; in checked studies, under half of the missing clones stem from an unresolved V gene, and the remainder is unexplained. For this sample the table gives hundreds of thousands of clones, of which 75% to 90% were detected only once. The top ten clonotypes cover about 7% of the sample. Source material: peripheral blood. The receptors here all came from an older woman with COVID-19, enrolled during active disease.

The V and J genes are TRBV4-1 and TRBJ1-1, with a tentative D call TRBD1 (5 bases). The V gene lost 1 base and the J gene lost 1 base, with 10 bases spanning the gap. The germline V gene encodes CDR1 MGHRA and CDR2 YSYEKL. The CDR3 extends over 15 amino acids. CDR3 in DNA: TGCGCCAGCAGCCAAGGCGACAGACCGAACACTGAAGCTTTCTTT. It specifies CASSQGDRPNTEAFF.

The chain couples TRBV20-1 to TRBJ2-1; 7 nucleotides line up with TRBD2. The V segment lost 7 bases and the J segment 9 bases; nucleotides outside the gene matches: 6. The CDR3 extends over 11 amino acids. Germline CDR1 is DFQATT and CDR2 is SNEGSKA (reference sequence). The CDR3 DNA is TGCAGTGAACTAGCGCCTCCTGAGCAGTTCTTC. This gives the protein CSELAPPEQFF.

The rearrangement joins TRBV24-1 to TRBJ2-1, with a tentative D call TRBD2 (5 bases). Germline CDR1 reads KGHDR; CDR2 reads SFDVKD. The CDR3 length is 15 residues. The ends were cut back, 2 bases at V and 8 bases at J, with 15 bases in the middle. The CDR3 DNA sequence: TGTGCCACCAGTGATTCTTCGGGATCAGCGGATGAGCAGTTCTTC. Its protein product is CATSDSSGSADEQFF.

This chain joins TRBV25-1 and TRBJ1-2; a possible D gene is TRBD1 (5 bases). V was cut by 2 bases and J by 2 bases, with 12 bases left in between. This CDR3 region has 15 residues. The germline V gene has CDR1 MGHDK and CDR2 SYGVNS. CDR3 amino acids: CASSETGRGNYGYTF. The CDR3 bases are TGTGCCAGCAGTGAAACGGGACGGGGGAACTATGGCTACACCTTC.

This chain joins TRBV7-7 and TRBJ1-1; 7 bases are a match to TRBD1. This CDR3 region has 13 residues. Germline-derived CDR1 and CDR2 are SSHAT and FNYEAQ (reference sequence). With 5 bases clipped from V and 4 bases from J, the junction kept 4 bases outside the gene matches. CDR3 DNA sequence: TGTGCCAGCAGCCAGACAGGGTCCACTGAAGCTTTCTTT. It encodes CASSQTGSTEAFF. Based on the CDR3 plus reference TRBV7-7 and TRBJ1-1, the full variable domain is GAGVSQSPRYKVTKRGQDVTLRCDPISSHATLYWYQQALGQGPEFLTYFNYEAQPDKSGLPSDRFSAERPEGSISTLTIQRTEQRDSAMYRCASSQTGSTEAFFGQGTRLTVV.

This clone has just one count. This chain uses TRBV19 with TRBJ1-2; tentatively, D is TRBD1 (6 bases). V lost 5 bases and J lost 0, with 10 bases in between. This CDR3 contains 14 residues. From germline, CDR1 is LNHDA and CDR2 SQIVND (reference sequence). CDR3 coding DNA: TGTGCCAGTAGTGTGGCAGGGGCTAACTATGGCTACACCTTC. Translation: CASSVAGANYGYTF.

V usage is TRBV13 and J usage is TRBJ2-1; 10 nucleotides match TRBD1. The ends lost 5 bases at V and 4 bases at J; junction bases unmatched: 2. Per the germline V gene, CDR1 is PRHDT and CDR2 is FYEKMQ (reference sequence). The CDR3 loop spans 14 amino acids. DNA for the CDR3: TGTGCCAGCAGCCGGGACAGGGGATACAATGAGCAGTTCTTC. It translates to CASSRDRGYNEQFF.

The chain joins TRBV28 to TRBJ1-5; D may be TRBD1 (6 bases). The CDR3 runs to 15 residues. Germline V gene lookup returns CDR1 MDHEN and CDR2 SYDVKM. V lost 9 bases and J lost 1, with 16 bases in between. In nucleotides, the CDR3 is TGTGCCAGTAGGGGGGGCGCCAGAAGCAATCAGCCCCAGCATTTT. It translates to CASRGGARSNQPQHF. Full variable domain (remainder filled in from reference TRBV28 and TRBJ1-5): DVKVTQSSRYLVKRTGEKVFLECVQDMDHENMFWYRQDPGLGLRLIYFSYDVKMKEKGDIPEGYSVSREKKERFSLILESASTNQTSMYLCASRGGARSNQPQHFGDGTRLSIL.